This TCR beta chain was sequenced in a study of blood T cell repertoires in COVID-19. Per the authors' pipeline: For nucleated cells, counts were estimated from reference gene primer amplification. Sequencing used immunoSEQ multiplex PCR; TCRdb keeps in-frame clones, though not all of them. V, J and clone size derive from that table, while D and trimming were established from the DNA sequence. The data hold just under 85,000 clones, with 75% to 85% observed a single time. Germline lookup yields CDR1 SGHRS and CDR2 YFSETQ. With 5 bases clipped from V and 3 bases from J, the junction kept 6 bases outside the gene matches. This CDR3 region has 15 residues.

The receptor was isolated from a woman aged 80 or over with acute or convalescent COVID-19. Sequenced material: peripheral blood. This rearrangement joins TRBV5-1 to TRBJ2-5; 11 bases align to TRBD2. CDR3 sequence reads: CASRYSGRAEETQYF. The CDR3 nucleotides are TGCGCCAGCAGATATAGCGGGAGGGCCGAAGAGACCCAGTACTTC.